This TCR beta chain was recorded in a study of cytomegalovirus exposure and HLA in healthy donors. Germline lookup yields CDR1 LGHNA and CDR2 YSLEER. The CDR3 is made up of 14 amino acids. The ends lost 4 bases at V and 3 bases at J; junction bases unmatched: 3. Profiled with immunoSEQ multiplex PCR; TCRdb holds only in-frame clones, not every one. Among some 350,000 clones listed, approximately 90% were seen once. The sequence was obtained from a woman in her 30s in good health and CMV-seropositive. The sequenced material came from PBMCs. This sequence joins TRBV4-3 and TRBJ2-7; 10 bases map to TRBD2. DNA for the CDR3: TGCGCCAGCAGCCGGACTAGCGGATTCTACGAGCAGTACTTC. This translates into CASSRTSGFYEQYF.